This TCR beta chain derives from a study of blood T cell repertoires in COVID-19 (dated by TCRdb to the early 2020s). Background on the whole study: Collaborator samples came from the United States, Italy and Spain and covered acute and convalescent phases of COVID-19. The repertoires were released in a freely available public database meant as a resource for research on the immune response to SARS-CoV-2. The sample metadata nearly always contained a de-identified subject ID, COVID-19 status, age in years and sex. The dataset comprised deeply sampled blood TCRbeta repertoires from subjects exposed to, actively infected with, or recovered from COVID-19. The prospective study material was composed of cDNA or gDNA derived from T cells, B-cell-depleted T cells, or PBMCs. HLA class I and class II types, where available, came from metadata supplied by the sample provider rather than from assay-based typing. Samples were obtained from the ongoing ImmuneRACE study (first 160 participants) and from about 1,300 subjects provided by 6 global collaborators.

The full study reports these points: The quantity of clinical and demographic metadata differed by source and by participant and was supplied without curation.

Comment on this clone: The antigen this receptor binds is unknown. No much larger clone exists at a distance of one base, and base qualities are not known.

Whole blood was collected in K2EDTA tubes by collaborating institutions according to the institutions' own protocols. For TCRbeta analysis, collaborators shipped samples as frozen whole blood, isolated PBMCs, or DNA extracted from either of those sample types. TCRbeta CDR3 regions were amplified from genomic DNA by means of the immunoSEQ Assay, a bias-controlled multiplex PCR. Concerning the study's data processing: Nucleated cell counts per sample were estimated from amplification of reference gene primers within the assay. To quantify the absolute abundance of each unique TCRbeta CDR3 rearrangement, sequence reads were collapsed and filtered. For each sample, productive Simpson clonality was calculated as the square root of Simpson's diversity index over productive rearrangements. TCRdb mirrors the immuneACCESS table, restricted to in-frame sequences. Some clones are absent from its copies; in checked studies, under half trace to an unresolved V gene, and the reason for the others is unknown. V, J and clone size are those of that table, while D and trimming were read from the DNA. The sample table holds just over 200,000 clones, of which about nine tenths were seen once. Roughly 5.7% of the sample belongs to the ten largest clones.

CDR1 and CDR2 are read off the germline V gene as SGHTA and FQGNSA. Including cysteine and phenylalanine, the CDR3 has 18 amino acids. Only the CDR3 DNA stays, 54 bases, in frame from base 1. Ends trimmed: V by 0 bases, J by 1 base; bases unmatched to a gene: 7. This receptor chain uses TRBV7-2 and TRBJ2-7; 12 central bases correspond to TRBD2. What was sequenced was peripheral blood. This clonotype was sampled from a man older than 75 with acute or convalescent COVID-19. The bases are TGTGCCAGCAGCTTAGCACCTAGCGGGAGGGCCGAATCCTACGAGCAGTACTTC. The encoded protein is CASSLAPSGRAESYEQYF.